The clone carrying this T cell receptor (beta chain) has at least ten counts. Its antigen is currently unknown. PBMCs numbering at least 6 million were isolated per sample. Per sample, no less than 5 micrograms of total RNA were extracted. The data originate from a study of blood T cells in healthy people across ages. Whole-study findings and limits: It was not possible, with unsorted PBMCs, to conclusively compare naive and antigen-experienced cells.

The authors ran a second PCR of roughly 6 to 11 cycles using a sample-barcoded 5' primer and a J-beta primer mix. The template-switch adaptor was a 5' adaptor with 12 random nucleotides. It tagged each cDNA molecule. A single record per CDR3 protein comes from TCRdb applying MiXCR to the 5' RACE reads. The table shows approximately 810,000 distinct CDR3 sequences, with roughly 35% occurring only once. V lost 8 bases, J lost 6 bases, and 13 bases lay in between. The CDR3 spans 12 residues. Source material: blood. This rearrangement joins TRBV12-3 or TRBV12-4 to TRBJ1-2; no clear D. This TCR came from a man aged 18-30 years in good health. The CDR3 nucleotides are TGTGCCAGCTTTGGCGGCGGTGATGGCTACACCTTC. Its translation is CASFGGGDGYTF.